The present TCR beta chain was sequenced within a study of blood T cell repertoires in COVID-19. In the study overall: Donors in the United States, Italy and Spain gave samples during acute or convalescent COVID-19. T cells, B-cell-depleted T cells, or PBMCs supplied cDNA or gDNA.

In the study's own analysis: Reference gene primer amplification yielded estimated nucleated cell counts. The table came from immunoSEQ multiplex PCR; TCRdb's copy has only in-frame clones and leaves some out. The DNA gave D and trimming, while V, J and clone size come from that table. The sample holds 150,000 to 200,000 clones, about 85% seen once. This receptor was obtained from a human donor with acute or convalescent COVID-19. The donor label of this sample is uncertain. Sequenced: peripheral blood.

Here the CDR3 DNA reads TGTGCCAGCAGCTTCGGGGGGCCGACTTACAATGAGCAGTTCTTC. Amino acids: CASSFGGPTYNEQFF. The chain carries TRBV21-1 and TRBJ2-1; TRBD2, the table's D call, was not compared with the DNA. TRBV21-1 is deemed a pseudogene. The CDR3 sequence is 15 residues long.